The 31 T cell receptor beta chains listed next were all sequenced from one sample in a study of T-cell memory formation after mild COVID-19 (dated by TCRdb to about 2021). Libraries were made using 5' RACE. Sequencing relied on an Illumina NovaSeq 6000. TCRdb ran its own pipeline on the public reads, namely fastp trimming at Q25 and MiXCR clone calling, and kept in-frame beta chains. Each entry is one CDR3 protein sequence, shown with its most common DNA and genes. The sample records 450,000 to 650,000 distinct CDR3 sequences, approximately 19% of which are singletons. More than 10% of the sample goes to the ten largest clones. Sequenced: PBMCs or a T cell subset sorted from them (not recorded which). The receptors here all came from an adult woman who had mild COVID-19 (a few samples of this study predate the infection). The sample titles of this study are shuffled in the database, so cell type and time point are left out; the donor was told from shared clones.

This clonotype was seen a handful of times. J is TRBJ2-5 and V is TRBV5-1, with D possibly matching TRBD1 (6 bases). CDR3 length: 14 residues. Trimming took off 4 bases at V and 2 bases at J, with 12 bases between the two ends. Germline CDR1 reads SGHRS; CDR2 reads YFSETQ. The CDR3 coding sequence is TGCGCCAGCAGCACCGGGACACATCAAGAGACCCAGTACTTC. Its protein is CASSTGTHQETQYF.

The chain carries TRBV6-5 and TRBJ2-5; a weak D match, TRBD1 (6 bases). CDR1 is MNHEY, CDR2 SVGAGI, per germline. V was cut by 5 bases and J by 2 bases, with 15 bases left in between. The CDR3 sequence is 15 residues long. The CDR3 protein is CASSNHRGQQETQYF. The CDR3 DNA follows: TGTGCCAGCAGTAATCATAGAGGACAGCAAGAGACCCAGTACTTC.

The sample holds a few counts of this clonotype. The CDR3 protein is CASRIPTDDRGIHEQYF. The CDR3, as DNA: TGTGCCAGCAGAATTCCGACGGATGACAGGGGGATCCACGAGCAGTACTTC. This rearrangement joins TRBV6-2 or TRBV6-3 to TRBJ2-7; TRBD1 matches at 9 bases. After removal of 6 bases from V and 5 bases from J, the junction contained 17 bases not matched to a gene. This CDR3 has 17 amino acids. The germline V gene has CDR1 MNHEY and CDR2 SVGEGT.

This clonotype showed up just a few times. The chain couples TRBV20-1 to TRBJ1-3; D not certain. Germline V gene sequence: CDR1 DFQATT, CDR2 SNEGSKA (reference sequence). Trimming removed 7 bases from V and 7 bases from J, with 20 bases in between. The CDR3 has 14 residues. Written as DNA, the CDR3 is TGCAGTGTAGTTGGGCAGGCGCCCCCCAACACCATATATTTT. Translation gives CSVVGQAPPNTIYF.

This clonotype was seen a handful of times. The J gene is TRBJ1-4, the V gene TRBV4-1; TRBD1 is a possible D gene (6 bases). Germline V gives CDR1 MGHRA, CDR2 YSYEKL. The CDR3 has 14 residues. V gave up 2 bases and J gave up 8 bases, with 12 bases separating them. The DNA of the CDR3 is TGCGCCAGCAGCCAAACAGGGTTACGGGAAAAACTGTTTTTT. Translation gives CASSQTGLREKLFF.

V usage is TRBV4-1 and J usage is TRBJ2-3, with 13 positions matching TRBD2. The length of the CDR3 is 16 residues. With V trimmed by 1 base and J by 5 bases, 3 bases remained unmatched. In germline, CDR1 is MGHRA, CDR2 YSYEKL. In DNA form, the CDR3 reads TGCGCCAGCAGCCAAGGACTAGCGGGAGGAGAAGATACGCAGTATTTT. It codes for CASSQGLAGGEDTQYF.

This clonotype showed up many times. A read error may produce the germline difference seen at one junction end. This chain joins TRBV5-1 and TRBJ2-1, with TRBD2 matching 10 bases. CDR3 length: 17 residues. The germline CDR1 and CDR2 sequences are SGHRS and YFSETQ. CDR3 amino acids: CASSLDPSGGSYNEQFF. CDR3 nucleotide sequence: TGTGCCAGCAGCTTAGATCCTAGCGGGGGCTCCTACAATGAGCAGTTCTTC.

This clonotype was found a few times. The chain joins TRBV25-1 to TRBJ2-2; D may be TRBD1 (5 bases). The CDR3 loop spans 13 amino acids. Germline-derived CDR1 and CDR2 are MGHDK and SYGVNS. Trimming shortened V by 2 bases and J by 7 bases, and 8 bases separated the two germline ends. The CDR3: CASSEQGDGELFF. The CDR3 DNA reads TGTGCCAGCAGTGAACAGGGCGACGGGGAGCTGTTTTTT.

V usage is TRBV7-2 and J usage is TRBJ2-1, with D perhaps TRBD1 or TRBD2 (6 bases each). CDR3 length: 12 residues. The V end was cut by 5 bases, the J end by 9 bases, with 11 bases between. Germline V lookup: CDR1 SGHTA, CDR2 FQGNSA. CDR3 protein: CASSITGAEQFF. DNA of the CDR3: TGTGCCAGCAGCATCACGGGGGCTGAGCAGTTCTTC.

This clonotype was recorded many times. The CDR3 loop is CASRKSGRDRNYGYTF. The CDR3 coding sequence is TGTGCCAGCAGGAAAAGTGGAAGGGACAGAAACTATGGCTACACCTTC. V is TRBV2 and J is TRBJ1-2; TRBD1 aligns across 7 bases. With 6 bases clipped from V and 2 bases from J, the junction kept 12 bases outside the gene matches. The CDR3 extends over 16 amino acids. Germline lookup yields CDR1 SNHLY and CDR2 FYNNEI.

There are a few counts of this clonotype. This chain uses TRBV5-1 with TRBJ2-2; weak D call: TRBD1 (6 bases). The CDR3 consists of 17 residues. V lost 0 bases, J lost 6 bases, and 18 bases lay in between. In germline, CDR1 is SGHRS, CDR2 YFSETQ. The CDR3: CASSLALGTKAPGELFF. The CDR3 nucleotides read TGCGCCAGCAGCTTGGCCCTCGGGACAAAGGCGCCCGGGGAGCTGTTTTTT.

The chain uses TRBV11-1 and TRBJ2-2; D possibly corresponds to TRBD2 (7 bases). CDR1 and CDR2 (germline): SGHAT, FQDESV (reference sequence). CDR3 length: 14 residues. V was pared by 8 bases and J by 5 bases, with 15 bases between. The CDR3 here is CASRRGLSTGELFF. The CDR3 DNA reads as TGTGCCAGCCGCAGGGGACTAAGTACCGGGGAGCTGTTTTTT.

The chain combines TRBV20-1 with TRBJ2-1; TRBD2 aligns across 14 bases. V lost 3 bases to trimming and J lost 8 bases; unmatched junction nucleotides: 3. The CDR3 contains 14 residues. CDR1 is DFQATT and CDR2 is SNEGSKA in the germline V gene (reference sequence). CDR3 protein: CSARGTSGGYEQFF. The CDR3 coding sequence is TGCAGTGCTAGGGGGACTAGCGGGGGCTATGAGCAGTTCTTC.

This sequence joins TRBV9 and TRBJ2-3, with D uncertain. V was trimmed by 1 base and J by 2 bases, leaving 8 bases between them. CDR3 length: 14 residues. Per the germline V gene, CDR1 is SGDLS and CDR2 is YYNGEE. CDR3 amino acids: CASSVSLTTDTQYF. The CDR3 coding sequence is TGTGCCAGCAGCGTAAGTTTAACCACAGATACGCAGTATTTT.

The V gene is TRBV5-6, the J gene TRBJ1-1, with D maybe TRBD1 (5 bases). The germline CDR1 and CDR2 sequences are SGHDT and YYEEEE. V was trimmed by 0 bases and J by 6 bases, leaving 18 bases between them. The CDR3 loop spans 16 amino acids. CDR3 region: CASSLGTPLGIAEAFF. Written as DNA, the CDR3 is TGTGCCAGCAGCTTGGGGACACCGTTGGGGATCGCTGAAGCTTTCTTT.

CDR3 in amino acids: CASQIPGRPSGGYTF. CDR3 coding DNA: TGTGCCAGCCAAATTCCGGGACGGCCCTCGGGTGGCTACACCTTC. The rearrangement links TRBV7-9 to TRBJ1-2; TRBD1 is a possible D gene (5 bases). CDR1 SEHNR and CDR2 FQNEAQ come from the germline V gene (reference sequence). Trimming left V 8 bases short and J 7 bases short, with 23 bases between. The CDR3 loop spans 15 amino acids.

The chain has TRBV6-5 and TRBJ1-6, with D tentatively TRBD1 (6 bases). Germline V lookup: CDR1 MNHEY, CDR2 SVGAGI. V was shortened by 1 base and J by 8 bases, with 12 bases between the two germline ends. This CDR3 contains 15 residues. The CDR3 DNA follows: TGTGCCAGCAGTTACTTTCCACAGGGAGATTCACCCCTCCACTTT. This gives the protein CASSYFPQGDSPLHF.

The V gene is TRBV5-1, the J gene TRBJ2-5; 15 bases line up with TRBD2. Germline loops: CDR1 SGHRS, CDR2 YFSETQ. The CDR3 runs to 19 residues. Trimming took 0 bases from V and 5 from J; bases not matched to a gene: 11. CDR3 DNA: TGCGCCAGCAGCTTGGCAGGACTAGCGGGGGGGCCGAGCGGGGAGACCCAGTACTTC. The encoded protein is CASSLAGLAGGPSGETQYF.

The chain links TRBV3-1 to TRBJ2-5; 7 bases fit TRBD1. Germline CDR1 LGHDT, CDR2 YNNKEL (reference sequence). The ends lost 4 bases at V and 5 bases at J; junction bases unmatched: 10. The CDR3 covers 15 residues. This chain's CDR3 is CASSPHQQGIETQYF. In DNA, the CDR3 is TGTGCCAGCAGCCCCCACCAACAGGGGATTGAGACCCAGTACTTC.

This clonotype turned up a few times. The CDR3 sequence is CASSYQTDPDTGELFF. CDR3 DNA: TGTGCCAGCAGCTATCAGACGGACCCCGACACCGGGGAGCTGTTTTTT. The gene calls are TRBV4-2 and TRBJ2-2; D call uncertain. The CDR3 runs to 16 residues. Trimming stripped 5 bases from V and 3 bases from J, with 16 bases between. Germline values: CDR1 LGHNA, CDR2 YNFKEQ.

This clonotype was seen repeatedly, ten times or more. The chain combines TRBV19 with TRBJ1-5; 9 bases line up with TRBD1. CDR3 length: 17 amino acids. V trimming: 7 bases; J trimming: 1 base; junction bases outside the gene matches: 11. Per the germline V gene, CDR1 is LNHDA and CDR2 is SQIVND (reference sequence). The chain's CDR3 is CASKRSGTGRSNQPQHF. The CDR3 coding sequence is TGTGCCAGTAAGAGGTCCGGGACAGGGAGAAGCAATCAGCCCCAGCATTTT.

There are many counts of this clonotype. The chain has TRBV5-4 and TRBJ2-5, with 7 bases fitting TRBD2. Germline V gene data show CDR1 as SGHNT and CDR2 as YYREEE (reference sequence). The CDR3 totals 14 residues. The CDR3 here is CAVGGSYLQETQYF. The CDR3 DNA sequence: TGTGCAGTGGGGGGGTCATACCTCCAAGAGACCCAGTACTTC.

This chain uses TRBV27 with TRBJ2-7; unclear D gene. Trimming stripped 5 bases from V and 1 base from J, with 12 bases between. Germline V gene lookup returns CDR1 MNHEY and CDR2 SMNVEV (reference sequence). The CDR3 contains 14 residues. The CDR3 loop is CASSKSGPSYEQYF. The CDR3 bases are TGTGCCAGCAGTAAATCCGGGCCATCCTACGAGCAGTACTTC.

This clonotype was counted between two and nine times. This chain joins TRBV7-9 and TRBJ2-1, with 7 nucleotides matching TRBD2. With V trimmed by 5 bases and J by 1 base, 5 bases remained unmatched. This CDR3 is 15 amino acids long. Germline assignment: CDR1 SEHNR and CDR2 FQNEAQ (reference sequence). The CDR3 spells CASSPKGLSYNEQFF. In DNA, the CDR3 is TGTGCCAGCAGCCCCAAGGGACTATCCTACAATGAGCAGTTCTTC. Full variable domain (remainder filled in from reference TRBV7-9 and TRBJ2-1): DTGVSQNPRHKITKRGQNVTFRCDPISEHNRLYWYRQTLGQGPEFLTYFQNEAQLEKSRLLSDRFSAERPKGSFSTLEIQRTEQGDSAMYLCASSPKGLSYNEQFFGPGTRLTVL.

The chain joins TRBV20-1 to TRBJ2-1; D call uncertain. Germline assignment: CDR1 DFQATT and CDR2 SNEGSKA (reference sequence). V was clipped by 1 base and J by 0 bases, with 13 bases between them. This CDR3 is built from 16 residues. For the CDR3, the DNA is TGCAGTGCTAGAGGTGAATGGCCAAGCTCCTACAATGAGCAGTTCTTC. It is translated as CSARGEWPSSYNEQFF.

The rearrangement links TRBV20-1 to TRBJ2-7, with a tentative D call TRBD2 (5 bases). CDR1 is DFQATT, CDR2 SNEGSKA, per germline (reference sequence). This CDR3 region has 14 residues. The V gene lost 3 bases and the J gene lost 6 bases, with 18 bases spanning the gap. The chain's CDR3 is CSASKEERGSEQYF. As DNA, the CDR3 is TGCAGTGCTAGTAAGGAGGAACGAGGTTCCGAGCAGTACTTC.

V gene TRBV2 combines with J gene TRBJ1-5; tentative D call: TRBD1 (5 bases). The germline V gene has CDR1 SNHLY and CDR2 FYNNEI. The CDR3 has 12 amino acids. V was cut by 8 bases and J by 6 bases, with 11 bases left in between. The chain's CDR3 is CASSRGSQPQHF. CDR3 DNA sequence: TGTGCCAGCTCCCGGGGGAGTCAGCCCCAGCATTTT.

This clonotype occurred a few times. The rearrangement uses TRBV5-1 and TRBJ1-6; 10 bases fit TRBD1. Germline V lookup: CDR1 SGHRS, CDR2 YFSETQ. Trimming cost V 3 bases and J 8 bases; bases outside gene matches: 5. This CDR3 has 15 amino acids. CDR3 DNA: TGCGCCAGCAGCTCCCTCGGGACAGGGGATTCACCCCTCCACTTT. Translating gives CASSSLGTGDSPLHF.

This clonotype occurred a few times. The chain carries TRBV7-3 and TRBJ2-3; unclear D gene. CDR3 length: 14 amino acids. Deletions cut 2 bases from V and 6 bases from J, with 12 bases between. Germline assignment: CDR1 SGHTA and CDR2 FQGTGA. The CDR3 region has the DNA TGTGCCAGCAGCTTATCCCCTACCAGGGATACGCAGTATTTT. This translates into CASSLSPTRDTQYF.

The CDR3 DNA sequence: TGTGCCACCAGCAGAGATCGGAACCAGGAAGGGGCTGAGCAGTTCTTC. This sequence encodes CATSRDRNQEGAEQFF. The gene calls are TRBV15 and TRBJ2-1, with a tentative D call TRBD1 (5 bases). Per the germline V gene, CDR1 is LNHNV and CDR2 is YYDKDF (reference sequence). CDR3 length equals 16 residues. V was pared by 0 bases and J by 9 bases, with 18 bases between.

This clonotype was seen only a few times. This chain links TRBV20-1 with TRBJ2-7, with D perhaps TRBD2 (5 bases). This CDR3 has 14 residues. CDR1 DFQATT and CDR2 SNEGSKA come from the germline V gene (reference sequence). Trimming took 5 bases from V and 0 from J, leaving 14 bases between them. Here the CDR3 reads CSAPSGGPSYEQYF. DNA of the CDR3: TGCAGTGCTCCGAGCGGAGGACCCTCCTACGAGCAGTACTTC.